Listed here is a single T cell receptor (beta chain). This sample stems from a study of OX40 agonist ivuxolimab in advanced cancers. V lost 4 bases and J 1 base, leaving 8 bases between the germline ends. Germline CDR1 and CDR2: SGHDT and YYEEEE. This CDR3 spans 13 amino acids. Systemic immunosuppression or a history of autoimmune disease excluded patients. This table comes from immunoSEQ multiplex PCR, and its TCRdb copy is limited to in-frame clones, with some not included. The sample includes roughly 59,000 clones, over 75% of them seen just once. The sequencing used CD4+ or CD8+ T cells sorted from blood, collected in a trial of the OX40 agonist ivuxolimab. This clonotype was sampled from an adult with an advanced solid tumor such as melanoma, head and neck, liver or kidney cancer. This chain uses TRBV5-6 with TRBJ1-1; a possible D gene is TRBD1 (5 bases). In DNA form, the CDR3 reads TGTGCCAGCAGCGGGGCTCCGAACACTGAAGCTTTCTTT. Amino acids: CASSGAPNTEAFF.